The rows below give T cell receptor beta chains drawn from one sample of a study of OX40 agonist ivuxolimab in advanced cancers. Sequencing was performed with immunoSEQ multiplex PCR; in TCRdb, only in-frame clones are kept and a portion is missing. Here the sample spans tens of thousands of clones, about 94% being singletons. The sequences come from CD4+ or CD8+ T cells sorted from blood, collected in a trial of the OX40 agonist ivuxolimab. The receptor set was obtained from an adult with an advanced solid tumor such as melanoma, head and neck, liver or kidney cancer. Both conserved end residues are part of each CDR3. Fields, in order: V gene, clone size, D gene, J gene, CDR3 DNA, CDR3 protein. The D gene is left open where the match is weak. Size is omitted from some rows. Given values are once, few, many or a class for expanded clones.

TRBV27,-,-,TRBJ2-7,TGTGCCAGCAGTTTATCAGGGGTACCCTACGAGCAGTACTTC,CASSLSGVPYEQYF
TRBV7-2,-,TRBD2,TRBJ2-5,TGTGCCAGCAGCTTCGGGACTAGCGGGAAAGAGACCCAGTACTTC,CASSFGTSGKETQYF
TRBV5-4,-,-,TRBJ1-1,TGTGCCAGCAGCTTGGGGTCTGTGACTGAAGCTTTCTTT,CASSLGSVTEAFF
TRBV19,-,-,TRBJ2-7,TGTGCCAGTAGTATAACCGTATTCGACGAGCAGTACTTC,CASSITVFDEQYF
TRBV2,once,-,TRBJ2-1,TGTGCCAGCAGTGAGGAACTTGTGAATGAGCAGTTCTTC,CASSEELVNEQFF
TRBV4-1,-,TRBD1,TRBJ1-5,TGCGCCAGCAGCCCCGACAGGGGGAATCAGCCCCAGCATTTT,CASSPDRGNQPQHF
TRBV29-1,-,-,TRBJ2-1,TGCAGCGTTGGGGCGGGACAGAGGAACAATGAGCAGTTCTTC,CSVGAGQRNNEQFF
TRBV9,-,TRBD2,TRBJ2-1,TGTGCCAGCAGCGCAACCGGGACTAGCGGCAATGAGCAGTTCTTC,CASSATGTSGNEQFF
TRBV10-3,-,-,TRBJ2-2,TGTGCCATCAGTGAGTCTGCCGGGACTCTAGACACCGGGGAGCTGTTTTTT,CAISESAGTLDTGELFF
TRBV19,-,TRBD2,TRBJ2-1,TGTGCCAGTAGGGACCTAGCGGGAGCAGGGAATGAGCAGTTCTTC,CASRDLAGAGNEQFF
TRBV6-5,medium-sized,-,TRBJ1-2,TGTGCCAGCAGTTACTCGAACAGCTATGGCTACACCTTC,CASSYSNSYGYTF
TRBV10-3,-,TRBD2,TRBJ2-7,TGTGCCATCAGTTCCGGGACTAGCTCCGAGCAGTACTTC,CAISSGTSSEQYF
TRBV4-3,-,TRBD1,TRBJ1-2,TGCGCCAGCAGCCAAGATCAACAGGGGATGATGGGCTATGGCTACACCTTC,CASSQDQQGMMGYGYTF
TRBV29-1,-,-,TRBJ2-5,TGCAGCGGACGGCTCCCATCCCAGCAGACCCAGTACTTC,CSGRLPSQQTQYF
TRBV5-8,-,-,TRBJ2-5,TGTGCCAGCAGCTATGGGACCGACGGGGAGACCCAGTACTTC,CASSYGTDGETQYF
TRBV27,-,TRBD1,TRBJ2-7,TGTGCCAGCAGTCCCCAGGACAGGGCTTCCTACGAGCAGTACTTC,CASSPQDRASYEQYF
TRBV19,-,-,TRBJ1-1,TGTGCCAGTAGTACAGGGGTGAACACTGAAGCTTTCTTT,CASSTGVNTEAFF
TRBV19,-,TRBD1,TRBJ1-1,TGTGCCAGTAGTACCCGACAGGGCATAGTCTCTGAAGCTTTCTTT,CASSTRQGIVSEAFF
TRBV13,-,TRBD2,TRBJ2-7,TGTGCCAGCAGCAAATGGGGGGGTAGCGGAGCCTCCTACGAGCAGTACTTC,CASSKWGGSGASYEQYF
TRBV19,-,-,TRBJ1-1,TGTGCCAGTAGTGTAACAGGAAGGAACACTGAAGCTTTCTTT,CASSVTGRNTEAFF
TRBV25-1,-,-,TRBJ1-2,TGTGCCAGCAGGAGGGGCCCCTATGGCTACACCTTC,CASRRGPYGYTF
TRBV7-2,-,-,TRBJ2-3,TGTGCCAGCAGCTTATGGGTGGGGGGAAATACGCAGTATTTT,CASSLWVGGNTQYF
TRBV15,once,TRBD2,TRBJ2-7,TGTGCCACCAGCAGCAGCCAGCGGGGGAACTCCTACGAGCAGTACTTC,CATSSSQRGNSYEQYF
TRBV5-1,-,TRBD2,TRBJ2-7,TGCGCCAGCAGCTTGCTAGCTAGCGGGGGCTACTACGAGCAGTACTTC,CASSLLASGGYYEQYF
TRBV20-1,-,-,TRBJ2-2,TGCAGTGCTAGCATGGGCGGGGAGCTGTTTTTT,CSASMGGELFF
TRBV9,-,-,TRBJ2-7,TGTGCCAGCAGCGTAGATTCAAGAGCCTACGAGCAGTACTTC,CASSVDSRAYEQYF
TRBV27,-,-,TRBJ2-3,TGTGCCAGCTCTTCGGTGGTAGCGCCTAGCACAGATACGCAGTATTTT,CASSSVVAPSTDTQYF
TRBV10-3,-,-,TRBJ1-4,TGTGCCATCCAGGGATCAACTAATGAAAAACTGTTTTTT,CAIQGSTNEKLFF
TRBV5-1,-,-,TRBJ1-2,TGCGCCAGCAGCTCCCTCGCGGGCTACACCTTC,CASSSLAGYTF
TRBV2,-,-,TRBJ2-5,TGTGCCAGCAAACAGGGTGGGCGCGCGACCCAGTACTTC,CASKQGGRATQYF
TRBV6-6,-,-,TRBJ1-1,TGTGCCAGCAGTCGCGGCCAGCCGGGAGACACTGAAGCTTTCTTT,CASSRGQPGDTEAFF
TRBV14,-,-,TRBJ1-2,TGTGCCAGCAGCCCAGACTGGGGGCCGCTCAATGGCTACACCTTC,CASSPDWGPLNGYTF